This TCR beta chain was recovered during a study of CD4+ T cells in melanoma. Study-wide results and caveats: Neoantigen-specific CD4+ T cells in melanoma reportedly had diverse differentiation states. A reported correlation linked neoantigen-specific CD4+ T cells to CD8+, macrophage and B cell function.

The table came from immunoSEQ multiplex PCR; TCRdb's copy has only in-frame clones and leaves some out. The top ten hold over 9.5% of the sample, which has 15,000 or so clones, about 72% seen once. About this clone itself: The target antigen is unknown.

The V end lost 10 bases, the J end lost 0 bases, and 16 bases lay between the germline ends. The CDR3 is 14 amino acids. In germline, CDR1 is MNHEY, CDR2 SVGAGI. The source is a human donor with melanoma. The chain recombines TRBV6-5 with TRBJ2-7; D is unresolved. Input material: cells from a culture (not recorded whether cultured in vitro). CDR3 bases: TGTGCCATCAGACCTGAACTCGGCTCCTACGAGCAGTACTTC. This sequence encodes CAIRPELGSYEQYF.